These T cell receptor beta chains were read from a single sample in a study of T cell responses to AZD1222 COVID-19 vaccine. Some clones are missing from TCRdb's copy, which holds only in-frame ones; the method was immunoSEQ multiplex PCR. The sample holds about 180,000 clones; about 93% are singletons and the top ten take approximately 1.9%. Sequencing used peripheral blood, obtained 28 days after the second AZD1222 dose. Every receptor here comes from an adult who received the AZD1222 COVID-19 vaccine. Both conserved end residues are part of each CDR3.

J gene,V gene,CDR3 protein
TRBJ1-2,TRBV5-5,CASSVRDNYGYTF
TRBJ1-4,TRBV2,CASAGTNEKLFF
TRBJ1-1,TRBV7-8,CASSLLSGGVTEAFF
TRBJ1-2,TRBV30,CAWSVQGYGYTF
TRBJ2-1,TRBV24-1,CATSLYASGSHNEQFF
TRBJ2-1,TRBV4-1,CASSQEGSGPYNEQFF
TRBJ1-4,TRBV4-2,CASSQDRSSGEKLFF
TRBJ2-7,TRBV10-1,CASSVGDGYEQYF
TRBJ1-2,TRBV19,CASRSPTGRRANYGYTF
TRBJ2-7,TRBV7-9,CASSLAGPPGEQYF
TRBJ1-5,TRBV28,CASHVSNQPQHF
TRBJ1-1,TRBV5-8,CASSYGQRSTEAFF
TRBJ2-3,TRBV9,CASSVGYSGISTDTQYF
TRBJ2-7,TRBV27,CASSLLLAGGRYEQYF
TRBJ2-5,TRBV11-2,CASSLGRQLETQYF
TRBJ1-1,TRBV5-4,CASSWDRRNTEAFF
TRBJ1-6,TRBV16,CASSRPGAPLWDSPLHF
TRBJ2-1,TRBV6-5,CASTRQGGEQFF
TRBJ1-6,TRBV27,CASSAQGYNNSPLHF
TRBJ1-1,TRBV11-1,CASSLQWTGAEAFF
TRBJ1-5,TRBV4-2,CASSPRAAATYSNQPQHF
TRBJ1-5,TRBV10-3,CAISAWGDSNQPQHF
TRBJ2-2,TRBV6-2/TRBV6-3,CASNPAGLAANSGELFF
TRBJ1-2,TRBV6-1,CASSAAGGVANYGYTF
TRBJ2-2,TRBV6-5,CASSPINTGELFF
TRBJ2-7,TRBV5-1,CASSSRLAGDPDEQYF
TRBJ1-1,TRBV12-3/TRBV12-4,CASRPSAGGEAFF
TRBJ2-3,TRBV11-2,CASSPRTSVSPDTQYF
TRBJ2-3,TRBV5-1,CASSHRTGGAPDTQYF
TRBJ1-2,TRBV7-2,CASSTRQGAHYGYTF
TRBJ2-6,TRBV19,CATGPVDGANVLTF
TRBJ1-2,TRBV3-1/TRBV3-2,CASSQDTREWSGYTF
TRBJ1-1,TRBV11-3,CASSLGGGVNTEAFF
TRBJ1-2,TRBV19,CASSMYQGIYGYTF
TRBJ1-6,TRBV9,CASSVGQGDKPLHF
TRBJ1-5,TRBV30,CAWDRFGNQPQHF